This is a list of T cell receptor beta chains from one sample in a study of T cell changes during pregnancy in multiple sclerosis. The assay was immunoSEQ multiplex PCR, and TCRdb's table has in-frame clones only and misses some. The sample yields about 66,000 clones, over 75% seen once. This material consisted of peripheral blood, taken in the third trimester of pregnancy. The receptor set was obtained from a female donor with multiple sclerosis, enrolled in a pregnancy study. The CDR3 runs from the conserved cysteine through the conserved F or W. The D gene is left open where the match is weak. Only part of the rows carry a size: once, few, many, or a class if the clone is expanded.

j_gene	d_gene	v_gene	abundance	CDR3aa	CDR3nt
TRBJ2-7	-	TRBV6-6	-	CASSYDREYEQYF	TGTGCCAGCAGTTACGACAGAGAGTACGAGCAGTACTTC
TRBJ1-1	-	TRBV6-5	few	CASSLTGQLEAFF	TGTGCCAGCAGTCTCACCGGACAGCTTGAAGCTTTCTTT
TRBJ1-2	TRBD1	TRBV30	-	CAQWKGRPGESPGQDFNYGYTF	TGTGCCCAGTGGAAGGGGCGTCCCGGGGAGAGTCCCGGACAGGACTTTAACTATGGCTACACCTTC
TRBJ2-1	TRBD1	TRBV12-5	-	CASGLQYRDRVFENEQFF	TGTGCTAGTGGTTTACAATACCGGGACAGGGTGTTCGAGAATGAGCAGTTCTTC
TRBJ1-1	TRBD1	TRBV6-4	-	CASSDSPGQGDTEAFF	TGTGCCAGCAGTGACTCGCCCGGACAGGGTGACACTGAAGCTTTCTTT
TRBJ2-5	-	TRBV5-1	-	CASSWGEAPGETQYF	TGCGCCAGCAGCTGGGGGGAGGCGCCGGGAGAGACCCAGTACTTC
TRBJ1-2	TRBD1	TRBV7-9	-	CASSSRGIGYGYTF	TGTGCCAGCAGCTCCAGGGGGATCGGCTATGGCTACACCTTC
TRBJ1-1	-	TRBV7-9	once	CASSERASF	TGTGCCAGCAGCGAGAGGGCCTCCTTT
TRBJ2-7	TRBD1	TRBV27	-	CASSLYAGGGDEQYF	TGTGCCAGCAGTTTATATGCAGGGGGTGGCGACGAGCAGTACTTC
TRBJ2-4	TRBD1	TRBV5-8	-	CASSWGQAPAKNIQYF	TGTGCCAGCAGCTGGGGACAGGCCCCAGCCAAAAACATTCAGTACTTC
TRBJ2-7	TRBD1	TRBV7-2	-	CASSLWALDRGNEQYF	TGTGCCAGCAGCTTATGGGCACTGGACAGGGGAAATGAGCAGTACTTC
TRBJ1-1	TRBD1	TRBV27	-	CASSGQGAREAFF	TGTGCCAGCAGCGGACAGGGGGCGCGTGAAGCTTTCTTT
TRBJ2-3	TRBD1	TRBV7-3	-	CASSRDPGQSTDTQYF	TGTGCCAGCAGCCGGGATCCGGGACAGAGCACAGATACGCAGTATTTT
TRBJ2-5	-	TRBV7-3	-	CASSAAGSEETQYF	TGTGCCAGCAGCGCTGCAGGGTCAGAAGAGACCCAGTACTTC
TRBJ1-2	TRBD1	TRBV19	once	CVSNLGQGGYGYTF	TGTGTCAGTAATCTTGGCCAGGGGGGCTATGGCTACACCTTC
TRBJ2-7	TRBD1	TRBV5-4	once	CASSSGTGSYEQYF	TGTGCCAGCAGCTCCGGGACAGGGTCCTACGAGCAGTACTTC
TRBJ2-3	TRBD2	TRBV12-5	-	CASGLPWAGGNKDTQYF	TGTGCTAGTGGTTTGCCTTGGGCGGGAGGAAATAAAGATACGCAGTATTTT
TRBJ2-5	TRBD2	TRBV5-1	-	CASSTQREMGETQYF	TGCGCCAGCAGCACCCAGCGGGAGATGGGGGAGACCCAGTACTTC
TRBJ1-3	-	TRBV11-2	-	CASSLARVDTIYF	TGTGCCAGCAGCTTAGCTCGGGTAGACACCATATATTTT
TRBJ1-5	-	TRBV7-2	once	CASSLVGGGGSNQPQHF	TGTGCCAGCAGCTTAGTAGGAGGGGGGGGAAGCAATCAGCCCCAGCATTTT
TRBJ2-7	-	TRBV5-1	-	CASSFSSYEQYF	TGCGCCAGCAGCTTCAGCTCCTACGAGCAGTACTTC
TRBJ2-1	TRBD2	TRBV9	-	CASSAGTSQLSNEQFF	TGTGCCAGCAGCGCAGGGACTAGTCAACTATCAAATGAGCAGTTCTTC
TRBJ2-1	-	TRBV7-9	-	CASSPTSTRDEQFF	TGTGCCAGCAGCCCGACGTCGACTAGGGATGAGCAGTTCTTC
TRBJ1-1	-	TRBV5-1	-	CASSLTALFSTEAFF	TGCGCCAGCAGCTTGACAGCCTTATTTAGCACTGAAGCTTTCTTT
TRBJ2-7	TRBD1	TRBV27	-	CASSLKGAPGYEQYF	TGTGCCAGCAGTTTAAAGGGGGCGCCGGGCTACGAGCAGTACTTC
TRBJ2-1	TRBD1	TRBV29-1	-	CSARDREGLMFYYNEQFF	TGCAGCGCTAGGGACAGGGAAGGTTTAATGTTTTACTACAATGAGCAGTTCTTC
TRBJ1-1	-	TRBV19	few	CASRLLPGQFEAFF	TGTGCCAGTAGACTATTACCTGGACAGTTTGAAGCTTTCTTT
TRBJ2-7	TRBD1	TRBV5-6	-	CASSSGGEQYF	TGTGCCAGCAGCTCAGGGGGCGAGCAGTACTTC
TRBJ1-5	-	TRBV7-2	-	CASSLGGQRHQPQHF	TGTGCCAGCAGCCTGGGAGGGCAGAGGCATCAGCCCCAGCATTTT
TRBJ1-1	-	TRBV14	-	CASSQEISGTEAFF	TGTGCCAGCAGCCAAGAAATCTCGGGGACTGAAGCTTTCTTT
TRBJ2-5	TRBD2	TRBV29-1	-	CSAEGGGRETQYF	TGCAGCGCCGAAGGCGGGGGAAGGGAGACCCAGTACTTC
TRBJ2-3	-	TRBV11-2	once	CASSLASQGTDTQYF	TGTGCCAGCAGCTTAGCTTCACAGGGAACAGATACGCAGTATTTT
TRBJ2-7	-	TRBV5-4	-	CASSLGGSSYEQYF	TGTGCCAGCAGCTTAGGCGGAAGCTCCTACGAGCAGTACTTC
TRBJ1-5	-	TRBV19	once	CASRTEYSNQPQHF	TGTGCCAGTAGGACAGAGTATAGCAATCAGCCCCAGCATTTT
TRBJ1-2	-	TRBV19	-	CATPSEDTNYGYTF	TGTGCCACCCCATCTGAGGATACTAACTATGGCTACACCTTC
TRBJ1-5	-	TRBV19	few	CASSPSGQINQPQHF	TGTGCCAGTAGTCCCTCAGGACAGATCAATCAGCCCCAGCATTTT